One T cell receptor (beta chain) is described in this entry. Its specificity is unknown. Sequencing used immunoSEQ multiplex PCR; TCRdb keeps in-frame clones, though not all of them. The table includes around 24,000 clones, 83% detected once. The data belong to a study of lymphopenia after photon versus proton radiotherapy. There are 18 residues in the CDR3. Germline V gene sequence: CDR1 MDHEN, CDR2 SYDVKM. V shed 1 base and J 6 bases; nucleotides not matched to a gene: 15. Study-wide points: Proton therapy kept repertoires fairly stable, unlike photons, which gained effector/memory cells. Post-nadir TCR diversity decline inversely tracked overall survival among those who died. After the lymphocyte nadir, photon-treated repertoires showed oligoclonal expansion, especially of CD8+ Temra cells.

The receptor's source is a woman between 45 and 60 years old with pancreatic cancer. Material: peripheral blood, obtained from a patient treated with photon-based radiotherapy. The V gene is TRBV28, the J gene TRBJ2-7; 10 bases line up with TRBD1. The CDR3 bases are TGTGCCAGCAGTTTATATCCGTACGACAGGGGGCGAAGAGTCGAGCAGTACTTC. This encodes CASSLYPYDRGRRVEQYF.